Each of the 7 T cell receptor beta chains below was sequenced from the same sample in a study of T cells in Graves' hyperthyroidism and ophthalmopathy. The CDR3 regions of TCR beta were amplified from RNA transcripts. HTBI primers were the set used in a first-round RT-PCR of the TCR CDR3. One entry per CDR3 protein, called by TCRdb with MiXCR from the multiplex PCR reads. The sample records 450,000 to 650,000 distinct CDR3 sequences, approximately 14% being singletons. The source material was blood. The receptors come from a woman under 30 with Graves' ophthalmopathy.

This chain's CDR3 is CASGLQHGTGAGQPQHF. CDR3 coding DNA: TGTGCTAGTGGTTTGCAACATGGGACAGGGGCAGGGCAGCCCCAGCATTTT. V and J are TRBV12-5 and TRBJ1-5; 10 bases are shared with TRBD1. The CDR3 length is 17 residues. After removal of 2 bases from V and 7 bases from J, the junction contained 11 bases not matched to a gene. Germline lookup yields CDR1 LGHNT and CDR2 FRNRAP.

This clonotype occurred many times. This sequence joins TRBV28 and TRBJ2-5; 7 bases are a match to TRBD1. Germline lookup yields CDR1 MDHEN and CDR2 SYDVKM. The CDR3 length is 16 residues. V shed 3 bases, J shed 3 bases, and the junction held 10 bases outside the gene matches. CDR3 sequence (DNA): TGTGCCAGCAGTTTTGCAGGGGGTTGGGGAAAAGAGACCCAGTACTTC. Its translation is CASSFAGGWGKETQYF. Supplemented by reference TRBV28 and TRBJ2-5, the full variable domain reads DVKVTQSSRYLVKRTGEKVFLECVQDMDHENMFWYRQDPGLGLRLIYFSYDVKMKEKGDIPEGYSVSREKKERFSLILESASTNQTSMYLCASSFAGGWGKETQYFGPGTRLLVL.

Ten or more counts support this clonotype. This chain uses TRBV7-2 with TRBJ2-3, with 13 positions matching TRBD2. The CDR3 consists of 16 residues. Germline V gene lookup returns CDR1 SGHTA and CDR2 FQGNSA. V gave up 2 bases and J gave up 4 bases; unmatched junction bases: 3. The DNA of the CDR3 is TGTGCCAGCAGCTTAACTAGCGGGAGGGGGGCAGATACGCAGTATTTT. The encoded protein is CASSLTSGRGADTQYF.

This clonotype was counted ten times or more. The J gene is TRBJ2-2, the V gene TRBV11-3; no reliable D call. Germline CDR1 reads SGHNT; CDR2 reads YENEEA. Trimming took off 2 bases at V and 1 base at J, with 5 bases between the two ends. This CDR3 has 14 residues. CDR3 sequence (DNA): TGTGCCAGCAGCTTATGGGGGAACACCGGGGAGCTGTTTTTT. This translates into CASSLWGNTGELFF.

J is TRBJ2-2 and V is TRBV6-5; 13 bases are a match to TRBD2. CDR3 length: 18 amino acids. Trimming took 1 base from V and 5 from J; bases not matched to a gene: 7. Germline V gene sequence: CDR1 MNHEY, CDR2 SVGAGI. The CDR3 loop reads CASSYFWTSGSRTGELFF. CDR3 DNA sequence: TGTGCCAGCAGTTACTTTTGGACTAGCGGGAGTAGGACCGGGGAGCTGTTTTTT.

This clonotype was seen repeatedly, ten times or more. The rearrangement links TRBV20-1 to TRBJ2-2; a weak D match, TRBD1 (5 bases). Germline V gene lookup returns CDR1 DFQATT and CDR2 SNEGSKA (reference sequence). CDR3 length: 14 amino acids. V was pared by 3 bases and J by 0 bases, with 8 bases between. CDR3 residues: CSASRRANTGELFF. CDR3 sequence (DNA): TGCAGTGCTAGTCGCAGGGCGAACACCGGGGAGCTGTTTTTT.

The rearrangement joins TRBV12-3 or TRBV12-4 to TRBJ2-1; D gene uncertain. Between the trimmed V and J ends, which lost 5 bases and 4 bases, there was a span of 9 bases. The CDR3 has 13 residues. The CDR3 sequence: CASSPHSYNEQFF. The DNA for the CDR3 is TGTGCCAGCAGTCCCCACTCATACAATGAGCAGTTCTTC.